These T cell receptor beta chains were read from a single sample in a study of cytomegalovirus exposure and HLA in healthy donors. Some clones are missing from TCRdb's copy, which holds only in-frame ones; the method was immunoSEQ multiplex PCR. The sample has about 59,000 clones, about four fifths seen once. The source material was PBMCs. These receptors were collected from a man aged 40-49 years in good health and CMV-seronegative. The CDR3 runs from the conserved cysteine through the conserved F or W. Fields, in order: J gene, D gene, V gene, clone size, CDR3 protein, CDR3 DNA. A D gene is named only where the DNA matches it firmly. The size of a clone is reported for some rows only, either as once, few or many, or as a class for expanded clones.

j_gene: TRBJ1-2; d_gene: TRBD1; v_gene: TRBV4-3; abundance: -; CDR3aa: CASSQVKGAGGYTF; CDR3nt: TGCGCCAGCAGCCAAGTTAAGGGGGCGGGAGGCTACACCTTC
j_gene: TRBJ2-5; d_gene: -; v_gene: TRBV4-1; abundance: -; CDR3aa: CASSQPQRQETQYF; CDR3nt: TGCGCCAGCAGCCAGCCCCAGCGACAAGAGACCCAGTACTTC
j_gene: TRBJ1-6; d_gene: TRBD1; v_gene: TRBV2; abundance: -; CDR3aa: CASSFPSTGTGQSTLHF; CDR3nt: TGTGCCAGCAGCTTCCCGAGCACCGGGACAGGCCAGAGCACCCTCCACTTT
j_gene: TRBJ2-1; d_gene: TRBD1; v_gene: TRBV11-3; abundance: -; CDR3aa: CASSLDWDRVWNEQFF; CDR3nt: TGTGCCAGCAGCTTAGATTGGGACAGGGTATGGAATGAGCAGTTCTTC
j_gene: TRBJ1-5; d_gene: TRBD1; v_gene: TRBV5-8; abundance: few; CDR3aa: CASSTPTGGWSQPQHF; CDR3nt: TGTGCCAGCAGCACCCCCACAGGGGGATGGAGTCAGCCCCAGCATTTT
j_gene: TRBJ2-3; d_gene: -; v_gene: TRBV5-4; abundance: -; CDR3aa: CASSLGGGRHTQYF; CDR3nt: TGTGCCAGCAGCTTAGGCGGGGGCCGGCATACGCAGTATTTT
j_gene: TRBJ1-4; d_gene: -; v_gene: TRBV30; abundance: -; CDR3aa: CAWSVREKLFF; CDR3nt: TGTGCCTGGAGTGTTCGTGAAAAACTGTTTTTT
j_gene: TRBJ2-5; d_gene: -; v_gene: TRBV9; abundance: -; CDR3aa: CASSVSSGKQETQYF; CDR3nt: TGTGCCAGCAGCGTATCATCGGGGAAGCAAGAGACCCAGTACTTC
j_gene: TRBJ2-1; d_gene: TRBD2; v_gene: TRBV19; abundance: -; CDR3aa: CASSMGSGGFYNEQFF; CDR3nt: TGTGCCAGTAGTATGGGTAGCGGGGGATTTTACAATGAGCAGTTCTTC
j_gene: TRBJ1-6; d_gene: -; v_gene: TRBV18; abundance: -; CDR3aa: CASSVQGLRDNSPLHF; CDR3nt: TGTGCCAGCTCAGTCCAGGGGCTGAGGGATAATTCACCCCTCCACTTT
j_gene: TRBJ2-7; d_gene: TRBD2; v_gene: TRBV9; abundance: once; CDR3aa: CASSPSGGSYEQYF; CDR3nt: TGTGCCAGCAGCCCTAGCGGGGGGTCCTACGAGCAGTACTTC
j_gene: TRBJ2-3; d_gene: -; v_gene: TRBV5-6; abundance: -; CDR3aa: CASSLPGLQTDTQYF; CDR3nt: TGTGCCAGCAGCTTACCGGGACTGCAAACAGATACGCAGTATTTT
j_gene: TRBJ2-7; d_gene: TRBD2; v_gene: TRBV12-5; abundance: -; CDR3aa: CASGFSLTSNLYEQYF; CDR3nt: TGTGCTAGTGGTTTCTCTTTGACTAGCAACCTTTACGAGCAGTACTTC
j_gene: TRBJ2-3; d_gene: -; v_gene: TRBV7-6; abundance: once; CDR3aa: CASSPDGASTDTQYF; CDR3nt: TGTGCCAGCAGCCCGGATGGGGCTAGCACAGATACGCAGTATTTT
j_gene: TRBJ1-5; d_gene: -; v_gene: TRBV30; abundance: -; CDR3aa: CAWSTGVPKPQHF; CDR3nt: TGTGCCTGGAGTACAGGCGTTCCAAAGCCCCAGCATTTT
j_gene: TRBJ1-5; d_gene: -; v_gene: TRBV7-9; abundance: -; CDR3aa: CASSAQGINQPQHF; CDR3nt: TGTGCCAGCAGCGCACAGGGTATAAATCAGCCCCAGCATTTT
j_gene: TRBJ2-7; d_gene: TRBD2; v_gene: TRBV6-5; abundance: -; CDR3aa: CASSGSRGATEQYF; CDR3nt: TGTGCCAGCAGTGGCTCGCGGGGGGCCACGGAGCAGTACTTC
j_gene: TRBJ2-1; d_gene: TRBD2; v_gene: TRBV30; abundance: -; CDR3aa: CALGRVSGGHNEQFF; CDR3nt: TGTGCCTTAGGGAGGGTTAGCGGGGGACACAATGAGCAGTTCTTC
j_gene: TRBJ1-1; d_gene: -; v_gene: TRBV11-2; abundance: -; CDR3aa: CASSRTPFGGDKAFF; CDR3nt: TGTGCCAGCAGCCGAACCCCATTTGGCGGGGATAAAGCTTTCTTT
j_gene: TRBJ2-3; d_gene: TRBD2; v_gene: TRBV5-1; abundance: once; CDR3aa: CASSSNSGGAMVPDTQYF; CDR3nt: TGCGCCAGCAGCTCTAATAGCGGGGGGGCCATGGTCCCAGATACGCAGTATTTT
j_gene: TRBJ1-4; d_gene: -; v_gene: TRBV4-3; abundance: few; CDR3aa: CASSQEVAQRDEKLFF; CDR3nt: TGCGCCAGCAGCCAAGAGGTAGCACAGCGGGATGAAAAACTGTTTTTT
j_gene: TRBJ1-1; d_gene: TRBD1; v_gene: TRBV6-5; abundance: -; CDR3aa: CASSYRSGGGASEAFF; CDR3nt: TGTGCCAGCAGTTACAGGTCGGGAGGGGGCGCGTCGGAAGCTTTCTTT
j_gene: TRBJ2-1; d_gene: TRBD2; v_gene: TRBV27; abundance: -; CDR3aa: CASSLLLAGGQTRQFF; CDR3nt: TGTGCCAGCAGTCTCTTACTAGCGGGGGGGCAAACAAGGCAGTTCTTC
j_gene: TRBJ2-6; d_gene: TRBD1; v_gene: TRBV6-6; abundance: once; CDR3aa: CASSYTGAGANVLTF; CDR3nt: TGTGCCAGCAGTTACACAGGGGCCGGGGCCAACGTCCTGACTTTC
j_gene: TRBJ2-1; d_gene: TRBD2; v_gene: TRBV11-2; abundance: -; CDR3aa: CASSPRLAGVPRDEQFF; CDR3nt: TGTGCCAGCAGCCCGAGACTAGCGGGGGTACCTCGGGATGAGCAGTTCTTC
j_gene: TRBJ2-2; d_gene: -; v_gene: TRBV10-3; abundance: -; CDR3aa: CAIRAGHNTGELFF; CDR3nt: TGTGCCATCAGAGCGGGTCACAACACCGGGGAGCTGTTTTTT
j_gene: TRBJ2-5; d_gene: -; v_gene: TRBV30; abundance: once; CDR3aa: CAWSVAWSREETQYF; CDR3nt: TGTGCCTGGAGTGTCGCATGGAGCCGAGAAGAGACCCAGTACTTC